Given below is one T cell receptor beta chain in context. Original data processing: The authors estimated nucleated cell counts from reference gene primer amplification. Profiled with immunoSEQ multiplex PCR; TCRdb holds only in-frame clones, not every one. V, J and clone size derive from that table, while D and trimming were established from the DNA sequence. The sample lists approximately 91,000 clones; around 72% were seen once. V was shortened by 4 bases and J by 7 bases, with 17 bases between the two germline ends. Germline assignment: CDR1 SGHTA and CDR2 FQGNSA. This CDR3 comprises 16 residues. The data stem from a study of blood T cell repertoires in COVID-19. Study as a whole: Samples came from the United States, Italy and Spain, spanning acute and convalescent COVID-19. PBMCs, B-cell-depleted T cells, or T cells were the source of the cDNA or gDNA that made up the material.

This chain uses TRBV7-2 with TRBJ1-6; TRBD1 might be the D (5 bases). The sample comprised peripheral blood. This sequence originates from a man aged 65 to 79 with acute or convalescent COVID-19. Here the CDR3 DNA reads TGTGCCAGCAGCTCCAGCCGGACAAAGGGGAATTCACCCCTCCACTTT. Protein sequence: CASSSSRTKGNSPLHF.